This T cell receptor beta chain stems from a study of cytomegalovirus exposure and HLA in healthy donors. Germline CDR1 and CDR2: MNHEY and SVGAGI. Trimming cost V 6 bases and J 5 bases; bases outside gene matches: 2. The CDR3 consists of 12 residues. Details on this clone: Antigen specificity is unknown.

Study observations and caveats: Within the data, a cluster of highly shared sequence variants was likely a sequencing artifact. V segments that were indistinguishable, TRBV6-2 and TRBV6-3 among them, were omitted from analysis. No immune exposure information besides CMV serostatus was available.

Primers included in the PCR were 60 Vbeta and 13 Jbeta primers. Produced via immunoSEQ multiplex PCR; TCRdb's table is partial and in-frame only. The top ten hold around 5% of the sample, which has around 100,000 clones, around 70% seen once. Sequenced sample: PBMCs. The rearrangement links TRBV6-5 to TRBJ2-7; 9 bases line up with TRBD2. This clonotype was obtained from a young man in good health and CMV-seropositive. The CDR3 DNA reads as TGTGCCAGCAGGGCGGGGGGGAACGAGCAGTACTTC. Its protein product is CASRAGGNEQYF.